This TCR beta chain stems from a study of memory CD4+ T cells and cytomegalovirus serostatus. Study in general: Healthy Belgian adult donors included about nine CMV-positive and 20 to 30 CMV-negative people.

The table came from immunoSEQ multiplex PCR; TCRdb's copy has only in-frame clones and leaves some out. The sample contains 56,000 or so clones, around 78% of which appear only once. The sort gate was single viable CD3+CD4+CD8-CD45RO+ cells for memory CD4+ T cells. CMV serostatus came from serum IgG against pp150, pp28, p38, p52. The CDR3 has 14 amino acids. Germline-derived CDR1 and CDR2 are MGHRA and YSYEKL. The ends lost 4 bases at V and 10 bases at J; junction bases unmatched: 7. The sequence came from an adult in good health and CMV-seronegative. This chain links TRBV4-1 with TRBJ2-1, with 10 bases that match TRBD1. The sample taken for sequencing was memory CD4+ T cells from blood. Here the CDR3 reads CASSLEDRGAEQFF. Here the CDR3 DNA reads TGCGCCAGCAGCCTAGAGGACAGGGGGGCGGAGCAGTTCTTC.